The entry below gives a single TCR beta chain sequence along with its context. Its antigen is unknown. After constant-region reverse-primer amplification, full-length variable regions underwent semi-nested PCR with Nested Universal Primer A. A single record per CDR3 protein comes from TCRdb applying MiXCR to the 5' RACE reads. The sample lists thousands of distinct CDR3 sequences; about three fifths were seen once. CDR1 and CDR2 from the germline V gene are MGHRA and YSYEKL. This CDR3 region has 15 residues. V was trimmed by 2 bases and J by 2 bases, leaving 13 bases between them. Study outcomes and limitations: Tumor Treg TCRs overlapped most with tumor naive CD4+ cells.

Specimen: tumor-infiltrating memory CD4+ T cells sorted from the breast tumor. The subset: memory CD4+ T cells, CD4+CD45RO+CD25-. This rearrangement joins TRBV4-1 to TRBJ2-7; a weak D match, TRBD1 (5 bases). This TCR came from a female donor with breast cancer. CDR3 residues: CASSQTDTLPYEQYF. In DNA, the CDR3 is TGCGCCAGCAGCCAAACGGACACACTCCCCTACGAGCAGTACTTC.